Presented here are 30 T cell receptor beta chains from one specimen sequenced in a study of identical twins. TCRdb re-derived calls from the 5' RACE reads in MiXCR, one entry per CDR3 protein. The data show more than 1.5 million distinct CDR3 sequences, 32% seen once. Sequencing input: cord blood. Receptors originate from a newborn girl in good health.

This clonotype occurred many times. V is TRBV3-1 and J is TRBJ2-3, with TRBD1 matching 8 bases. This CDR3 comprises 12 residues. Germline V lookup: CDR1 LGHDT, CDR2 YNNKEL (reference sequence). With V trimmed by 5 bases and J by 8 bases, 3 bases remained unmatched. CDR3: CASSAQGGTQYF. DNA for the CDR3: TGTGCCAGCAGCGCACAGGGGGGTACGCAGTATTTT.

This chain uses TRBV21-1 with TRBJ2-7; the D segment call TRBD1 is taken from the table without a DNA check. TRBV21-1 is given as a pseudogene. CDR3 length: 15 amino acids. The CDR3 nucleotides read TGTGCCAGCAGGCCGAACGGACAGGGAGGGTACGAGCAGTACTTC. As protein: CASRPNGQGGYEQYF.

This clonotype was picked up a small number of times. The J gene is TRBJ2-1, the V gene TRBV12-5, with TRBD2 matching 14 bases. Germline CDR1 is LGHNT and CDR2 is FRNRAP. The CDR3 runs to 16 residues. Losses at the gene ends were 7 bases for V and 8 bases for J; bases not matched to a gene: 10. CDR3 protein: CASAKLRTSGRHEQFF. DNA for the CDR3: TGTGCTAGTGCAAAATTGAGGACTAGCGGGAGGCATGAGCAGTTCTTC. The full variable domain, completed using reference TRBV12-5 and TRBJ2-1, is DARVTQTPRHKVTEMGQEVTMRCQPILGHNTVFWYRQTMMQGLELLAYFRNRAPLDDSGMPKDRFSAEMPDATLATLKIQPSEPRDSAVYFCASAKLRTSGRHEQFFGPGTRLTVL.

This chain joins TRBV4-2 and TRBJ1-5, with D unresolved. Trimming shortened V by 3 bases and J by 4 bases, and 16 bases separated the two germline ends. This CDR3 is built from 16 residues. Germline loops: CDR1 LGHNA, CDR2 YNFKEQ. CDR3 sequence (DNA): TGTGCCAGCAGCCACCGGACCGGGATACTTAATCAGCCCCAGCATTTT. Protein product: CASSHRTGILNQPQHF.

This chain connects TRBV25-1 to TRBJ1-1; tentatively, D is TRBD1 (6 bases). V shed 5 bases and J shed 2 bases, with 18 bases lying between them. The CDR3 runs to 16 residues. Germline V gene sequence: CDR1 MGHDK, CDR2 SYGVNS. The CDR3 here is CASSHIGQKANTEAFF. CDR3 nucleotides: TGTGCCAGCAGTCACATAGGACAGAAAGCCAACACTGAAGCTTTCTTT.

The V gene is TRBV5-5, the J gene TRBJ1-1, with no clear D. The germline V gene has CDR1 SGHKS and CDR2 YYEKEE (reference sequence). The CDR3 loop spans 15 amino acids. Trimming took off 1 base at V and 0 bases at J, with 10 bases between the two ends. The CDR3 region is CASSLMSTVNTEAFF. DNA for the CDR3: TGTGCCAGCAGCTTGATGTCGACGGTGAACACTGAAGCTTTCTTT. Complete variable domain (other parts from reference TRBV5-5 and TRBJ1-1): DAGVTQSPTHLIKTRGQQVTLRCSPISGHKSVSWYQQVLGQGPQFIFQYYEKEERGRGNFPDRFSARQFPNYSSELNVNALLLGDSALYLCASSLMSTVNTEAFFGQGTRLTVV.

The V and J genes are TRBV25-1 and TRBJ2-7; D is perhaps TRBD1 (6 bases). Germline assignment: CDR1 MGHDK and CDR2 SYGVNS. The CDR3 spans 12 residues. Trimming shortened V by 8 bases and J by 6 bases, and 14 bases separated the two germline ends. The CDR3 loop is CASSRTVGEQYF. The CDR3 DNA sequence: TGTGCCAGCTCAAGGACAGTTGGCGAGCAGTACTTC.

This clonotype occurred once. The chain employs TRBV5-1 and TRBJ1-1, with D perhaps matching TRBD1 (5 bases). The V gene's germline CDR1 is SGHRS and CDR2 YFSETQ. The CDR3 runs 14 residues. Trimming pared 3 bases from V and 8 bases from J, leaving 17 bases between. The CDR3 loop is CASSWDRGGLEAFF. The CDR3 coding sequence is TGCGCCAGCAGCTGGGATCGCGGGGGTCTAGAAGCTTTCTTT.

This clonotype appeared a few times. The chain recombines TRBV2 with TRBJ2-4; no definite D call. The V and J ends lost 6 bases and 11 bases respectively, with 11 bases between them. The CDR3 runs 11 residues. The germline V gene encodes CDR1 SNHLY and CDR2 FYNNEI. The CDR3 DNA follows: TGTGCCAGCAGCGCAACCGTCCTTCAGTACTTC. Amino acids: CASSATVLQYF.

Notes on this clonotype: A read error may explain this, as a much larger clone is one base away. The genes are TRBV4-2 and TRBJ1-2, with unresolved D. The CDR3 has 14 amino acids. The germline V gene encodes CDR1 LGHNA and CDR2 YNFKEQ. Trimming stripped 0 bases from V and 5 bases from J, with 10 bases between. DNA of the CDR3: TGTGCCAGCAGCCAAGATCAGGTAGGGTATGGCTACACCTTC. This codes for CASSQDQVGYGYTF.

The CDR3 DNA sequence: TGTGCCAGCAGCGGGGACAGGGGGTATAACTATGGCTACACCTTC. Encoded protein: CASSGDRGYNYGYTF. The chain employs TRBV9 and TRBJ1-2; 11 bases are shared with TRBD1. This CDR3 spans 15 amino acids. Trimming removed 3 bases from V and 1 base from J; junction bases left unmatched: 2. Germline-derived CDR1 and CDR2 are SGDLS and YYNGEE. The whole variable domain, remainder taken from reference TRBV9 and TRBJ1-2, is DSGVTQTPKHLITATGQRVTLRCSPRSGDLSVYWYQQSLDQGLQFLIQYYNGEERAKGNILERFSAQQFPDLHSELNLSSLELGDSALYFCASSGDRGYNYGYTFGSGTRLTVV.

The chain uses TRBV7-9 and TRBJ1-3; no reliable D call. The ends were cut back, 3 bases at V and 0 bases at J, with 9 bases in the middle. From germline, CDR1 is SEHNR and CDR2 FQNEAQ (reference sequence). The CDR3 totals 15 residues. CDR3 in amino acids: CASSFGRNSGNTIYF. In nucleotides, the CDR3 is TGTGCCAGCAGCTTCGGGCGCAACTCTGGAAACACCATATATTTT. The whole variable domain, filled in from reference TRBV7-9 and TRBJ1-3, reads DTGVSQNPRHKITKRGQNVTFRCDPISEHNRLYWYRQTLGQGPEFLTYFQNEAQLEKSRLLSDRFSAERPKGSFSTLEIQRTEQGDSAMYLCASSFGRNSGNTIYFGEGSWLTVV.

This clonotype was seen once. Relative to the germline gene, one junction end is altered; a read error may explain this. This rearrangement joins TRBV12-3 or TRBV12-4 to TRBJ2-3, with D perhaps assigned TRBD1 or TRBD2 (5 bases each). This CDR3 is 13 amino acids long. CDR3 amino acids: CASSVGEADMQYF. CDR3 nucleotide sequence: TGTGCCAGCAGTGTGGGGGAAGCAGATATGCAGTATTTT.

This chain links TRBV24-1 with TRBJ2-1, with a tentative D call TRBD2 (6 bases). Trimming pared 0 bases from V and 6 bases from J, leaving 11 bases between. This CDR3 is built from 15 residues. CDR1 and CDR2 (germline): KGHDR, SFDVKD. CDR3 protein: CATSDLRGNPNEQFF. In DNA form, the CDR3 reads TGTGCCACCAGTGATTTGCGCGGGAACCCCAATGAGCAGTTCTTC.

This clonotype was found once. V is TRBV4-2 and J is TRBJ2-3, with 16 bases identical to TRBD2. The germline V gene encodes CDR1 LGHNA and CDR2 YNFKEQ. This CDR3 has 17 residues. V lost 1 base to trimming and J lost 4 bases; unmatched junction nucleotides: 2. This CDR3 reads CASSQGGTSGRADTQYF. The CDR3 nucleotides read TGTGCCAGCAGCCAAGGGGGGACTAGCGGGAGGGCAGATACGCAGTATTTT.

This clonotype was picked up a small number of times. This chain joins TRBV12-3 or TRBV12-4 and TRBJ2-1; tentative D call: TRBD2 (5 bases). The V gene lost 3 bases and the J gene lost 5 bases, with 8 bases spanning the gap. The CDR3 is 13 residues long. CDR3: CASSFSLDNEQFF. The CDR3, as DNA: TGTGCCAGCAGTTTTTCACTAGACAATGAGCAGTTCTTC.

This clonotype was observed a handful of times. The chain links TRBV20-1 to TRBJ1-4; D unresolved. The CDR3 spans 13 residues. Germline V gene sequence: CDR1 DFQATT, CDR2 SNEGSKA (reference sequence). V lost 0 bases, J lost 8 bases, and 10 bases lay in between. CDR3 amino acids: CSARDLRLEKLFF. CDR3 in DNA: TGCAGTGCTAGAGATTTACGGTTGGAAAAACTGTTTTTT.

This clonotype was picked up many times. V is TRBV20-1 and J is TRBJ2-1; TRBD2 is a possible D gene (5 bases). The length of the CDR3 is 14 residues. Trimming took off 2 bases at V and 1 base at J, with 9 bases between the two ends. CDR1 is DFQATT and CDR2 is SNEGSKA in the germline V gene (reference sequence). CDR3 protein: CSARSRGSYNEQFF. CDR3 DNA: TGCAGTGCTAGATCCAGAGGGTCCTACAATGAGCAGTTCTTC.

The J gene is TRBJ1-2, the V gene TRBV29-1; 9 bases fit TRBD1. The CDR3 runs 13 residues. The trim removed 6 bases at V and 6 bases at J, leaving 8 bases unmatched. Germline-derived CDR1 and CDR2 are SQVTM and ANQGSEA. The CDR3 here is CSVTPGTGNGYTF. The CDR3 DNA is TGCAGCGTGACTCCCGGGACAGGGAATGGCTACACCTTC.

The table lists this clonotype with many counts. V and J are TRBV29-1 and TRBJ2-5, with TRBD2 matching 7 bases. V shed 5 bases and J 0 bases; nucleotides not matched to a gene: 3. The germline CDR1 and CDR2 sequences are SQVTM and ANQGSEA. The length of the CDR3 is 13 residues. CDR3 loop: CSVSGGNQETQYF. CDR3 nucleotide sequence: TGCAGCGTTTCGGGAGGCAACCAAGAGACCCAGTACTTC.

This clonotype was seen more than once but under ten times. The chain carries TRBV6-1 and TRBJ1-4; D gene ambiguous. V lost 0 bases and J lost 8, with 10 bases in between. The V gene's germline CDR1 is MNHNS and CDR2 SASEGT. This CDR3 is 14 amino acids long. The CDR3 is CASSEALSREKLFF. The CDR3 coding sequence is TGTGCCAGCAGTGAAGCGCTAAGTCGGGAAAAACTGTTTTTT.

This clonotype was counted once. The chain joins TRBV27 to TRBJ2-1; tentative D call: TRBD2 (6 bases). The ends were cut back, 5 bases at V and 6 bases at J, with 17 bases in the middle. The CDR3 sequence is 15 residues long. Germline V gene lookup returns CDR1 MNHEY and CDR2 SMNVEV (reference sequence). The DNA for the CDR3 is TGTGCCAGCAGTCCCGGACTAACGGTGGGCAATGAGCAGTTCTTC. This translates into CASSPGLTVGNEQFF.

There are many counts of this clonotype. DNA of the CDR3: TGTGCCATCACCGAGTGGTACGACGGGAGCTATGGCTACACCTTC. Encoded protein: CAITEWYDGSYGYTF. The gene calls are TRBV10-3 and TRBJ1-2; no clear D gene. This CDR3 spans 15 amino acids. From germline, CDR1 is ENHRY and CDR2 SYGVKD. The germline V and J ends were trimmed by 7 bases and 4 bases, with 19 bases remaining between them.

The CDR3: CASSLASTSRSSYEQYF. DNA of the CDR3: TGTGCCAGCAGCTTAGCGTCGACTAGCAGGAGCTCCTACGAGCAGTACTTC. The chain couples TRBV7-9 to TRBJ2-7, with 7 positions matching TRBD2. Trimming removed 0 bases from V and 0 bases from J; junction bases left unmatched: 8. This CDR3 comprises 17 residues. Germline-derived CDR1 and CDR2 are SEHNR and FQNEAQ (reference sequence).

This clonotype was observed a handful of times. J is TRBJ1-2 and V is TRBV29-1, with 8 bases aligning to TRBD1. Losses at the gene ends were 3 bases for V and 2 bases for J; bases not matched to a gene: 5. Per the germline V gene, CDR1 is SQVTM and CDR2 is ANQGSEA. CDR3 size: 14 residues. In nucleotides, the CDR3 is TGCAGCGTTGATTTTCAGGGGGCGAACTATGGCTACACCTTC. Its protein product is CSVDFQGANYGYTF.

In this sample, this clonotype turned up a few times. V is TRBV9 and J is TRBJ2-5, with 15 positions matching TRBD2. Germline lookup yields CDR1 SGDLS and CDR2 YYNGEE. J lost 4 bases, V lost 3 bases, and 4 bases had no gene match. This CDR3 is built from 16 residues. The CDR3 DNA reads TGTGCCAGCAGCGCAAGGACTAGCGGGAGGGGAGAGACCCAGTACTTC. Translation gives CASSARTSGRGETQYF.

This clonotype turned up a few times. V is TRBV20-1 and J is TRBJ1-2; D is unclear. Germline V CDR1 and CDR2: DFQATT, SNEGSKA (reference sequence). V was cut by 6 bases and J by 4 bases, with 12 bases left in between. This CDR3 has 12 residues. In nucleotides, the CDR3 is TGCAGTGCCTGGACGGCCATCTATGGCTACACCTTC. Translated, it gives CSAWTAIYGYTF.

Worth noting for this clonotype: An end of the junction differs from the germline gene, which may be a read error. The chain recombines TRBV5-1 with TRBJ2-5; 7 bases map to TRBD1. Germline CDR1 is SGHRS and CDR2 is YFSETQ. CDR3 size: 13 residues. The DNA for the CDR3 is TGTGCCAGCAGCTCTGGGACAGAAGAGACCCAGTACTTC. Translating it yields CASSSGTEETQYF.

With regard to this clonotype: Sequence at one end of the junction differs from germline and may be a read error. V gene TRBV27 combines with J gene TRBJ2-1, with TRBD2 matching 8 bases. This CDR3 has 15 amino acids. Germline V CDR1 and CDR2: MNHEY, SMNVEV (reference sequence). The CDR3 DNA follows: TGTACCAGCAGTCCGGGACTAGGACTCTACAATGAGCAGTTCTTC. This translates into CTSSPGLGLYNEQFF.

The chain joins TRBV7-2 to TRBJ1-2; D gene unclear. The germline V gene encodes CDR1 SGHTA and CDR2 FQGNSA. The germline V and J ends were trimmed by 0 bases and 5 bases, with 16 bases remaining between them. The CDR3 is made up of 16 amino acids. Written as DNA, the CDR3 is TGTGCCAGCAGCTTAGCGGGTCCGTCACCTCAGTATGGCTACACCTTC. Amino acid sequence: CASSLAGPSPQYGYTF.